The TCR beta chain under discussion was sequenced for a study of T cells in localized non-small cell lung cancer. This CDR3 region has 13 residues. V was clipped by 10 bases and J by 4 bases, with 13 bases between them. The germline gives CDR1 SEHNR, CDR2 FQNEAQ (reference sequence). Study results and caveats: Adjacent uninvolved lung tissue had the highest T cell clonality, exceeding tumor. Multi-region tumor sequencing was not done, so intratumor heterogeneity could not be excluded.

Clones were read by immunoSEQ multiplex PCR, and TCRdb kept only the in-frame ones, dropping some. The sample shows 58,000 or so clones, roughly 90% of them seen only once. Of note for this clone: Its antigen is undetermined.

This material consisted of peripheral blood, taken before any cancer treatment. The receptor was isolated from a woman aged 35-70 years with stage I lung adenocarcinoma. The V gene is TRBV7-9, the J gene TRBJ2-2, with D possibly being TRBD2 (5 bases). The CDR3 sequence: CANNVGSTGELFF. The CDR3 DNA sequence: TGTGCCAACAACGTTGGGAGCACCGGGGAGCTGTTTTTT. Full variable domain (rest looked up from reference TRBV7-9 and TRBJ2-2): DTGVSQNPRHKITKRGQNVTFRCDPISEHNRLYWYRQTLGQGPEFLTYFQNEAQLEKSRLLSDRFSAERPKGSFSTLEIQRTEQGDSAMYLCANNVGSTGELFFGEGSRLTVL.